The 9 T cell receptor beta chains in this list originate from one sample, sequenced in a study of shared clonotypes between healthy human individuals (TCRdb year 2020). Libraries came from the immunoSEQ multiplex PCR assay. Entries here come from immuneACCESS through TCRdb and include only in-frame sequences with V and J called. Some clones fail to appear in such tables; in the studies checked, an unresolved V gene covers under half of the shortfall, and the cause of the remainder is unknown. The sample yields 560,000 or so clones; 96% were counted once. The ten largest clonotypes hold 0.11% of the sample. CD8 naive samples were CD45RO-negative cells positively selected for CCR7, giving a CD45RA+CCR7+ population that excluded TemRA cells. Sequencing was carried out using naive CD8+ T cells sorted from blood. Read against the paper, the sample's cell subset or site label means: CD45RA+CCR7+. These receptors originate from a woman in her twenties or thirties in good health.

The genes are TRBV29-1 and TRBJ2-1; D call uncertain. Trimming left V 6 bases short and J 10 bases short, with 22 bases between. The CDR3 is 14 residues long. CDR1 and CDR2 from the germline V gene are SQVTM and ANQGSEA. This CDR3 reads CSVPGPARNVEQFF. Written as DNA, the CDR3 is TGCAGCGTGCCTGGACCTGCCCGAAATGTCGAGCAGTTCTTC.

This chain links TRBV5-1 with TRBJ2-2; 7 bases agree with TRBD2. The germline V gene encodes CDR1 SGHRS and CDR2 YFSETQ. The CDR3 consists of 16 residues. V lost 4 bases and J lost 3; bases outside the gene matches: 9. As DNA, the CDR3 is TGCGCCAGCAGCCATGTCGGAGGGAGGGACACCGGGGAGCTGTTTTTT. Amino acid sequence: CASSHVGGRDTGELFF.

A single count supports this clone. V gene TRBV28 combines with J gene TRBJ2-1, with D perhaps matching TRBD1 (5 bases). The CDR3 is made up of 13 amino acids. Trimming removed 6 bases from V and 3 bases from J, with 9 bases in between. Germline V CDR1 and CDR2: MDHEN, SYDVKM. As DNA, the CDR3 is TGTGCCAGCAGCACGACAGTCTACAATGAGCAGTTCTTC. Translating gives CASSTTVYNEQFF.

The chain joins TRBV5-6 to TRBJ2-1, with no clear D. The germline gives CDR1 SGHDT, CDR2 YYEEEE. The CDR3 contains 13 residues. V was trimmed by 4 bases and J by 5 bases, leaving 10 bases between them. CDR3 protein: CASSTDWDNEQFF. The CDR3 region has the DNA TGTGCCAGCAGCACCGACTGGGACAATGAGCAGTTCTTC.

The chain combines TRBV19 with TRBJ2-1, with D maybe TRBD1 (5 bases). Trimming pared 9 bases from V and 4 bases from J, leaving 16 bases between. The CDR3 extends over 14 amino acids. In germline, CDR1 is LNHDA, CDR2 SQIVND (reference sequence). CDR3 loop: CASALRTPYNEQFF. As DNA, the CDR3 is TGTGCCAGCGCCCTGCGGACACCTTACAATGAGCAGTTCTTC.

The chain employs TRBV5-4 and TRBJ2-1; D is perhaps TRBD1 (5 bases). The V gene's germline CDR1 is SGHNT and CDR2 YYREEE (reference sequence). Trimming shortened V by 1 base and J by 10 bases, and 12 bases separated the two germline ends. This CDR3 contains 13 residues. Here the CDR3 reads CASSLREAGEQFF. The CDR3 coding sequence is TGTGCCAGCAGCTTGAGGGAAGCAGGGGAGCAGTTCTTC.

The rearrangement joins TRBV28 to TRBJ1-2, with TRBD1 as a possible D gene (5 bases). Trimming stripped 5 bases from V and 0 bases from J, with 13 bases between. CDR1 is MDHEN and CDR2 is SYDVKM in the germline V gene. The CDR3 is made up of 15 amino acids. The CDR3 region is CASSLDWGTNYGYTF. The DNA of the CDR3 is TGTGCCAGCAGTCTAGACTGGGGGACTAACTATGGCTACACCTTC.

This chain uses TRBV27 with TRBJ2-2; no definite D call. Germline assignment: CDR1 MNHEY and CDR2 SMNVEV (reference sequence). CDR3 length: 16 residues. V was shortened by 5 bases and J by 0 bases, with 13 bases between the two germline ends. Here the CDR3 reads CASSPGTGTNTGELFF. CDR3 nucleotide sequence: TGTGCCAGCAGTCCCGGAACTGGAACGAACACCGGGGAGCTGTTTTTT.

V usage is TRBV7-8 and J usage is TRBJ2-1, with 7 bases identical to TRBD2. The CDR3 length is 15 residues. Germline values: CDR1 SGHVS, CDR2 FQNEAQ. Unmatched junction bases numbered 9, after V lost 1 base and J lost 9 bases. The chain's CDR3 is CASSLVGTSGGEQFF. DNA for the CDR3: TGTGCCAGCAGCTTAGTGGGGACCTCGGGGGGTGAGCAGTTCTTC.